Listed here are 13 T cell receptor beta chains from one sample, sequenced in a study of vaccination and CD4 T cells after COVID-19. Treatment: roughly ten-day PBMC culture with coronavirus spike peptide pools or control peptides (ViraFEST assay). These receptors have no identified antigens. Cultured CD4+ T-cell DNA underwent Oncomine TCR Beta short-read sequencing. Each CDR3 protein is one row after TCRdb ran MiXCR on the PCR reads. This table holds about 14,000 distinct CDR3 sequences, 25% to 30% found once. The material sequenced was cultured CD4+ T cells from blood. The receptor set was obtained from a human donor with COVID-19.

V gene TRBV27 combines with J gene TRBJ2-7; TRBD1 might be the D (5 bases). Per germline, CDR1 MNHEY and CDR2 SMNVEV (reference sequence). The CDR3 extends over 13 amino acids. V lost 6 bases to trimming and J lost 3 bases, with 12 bases between them. This chain's CDR3 is CASRRNQGYEQYF. DNA for the CDR3: TGTGCCAGCAGGCGAAACCAGGGCTACGAGCAGTACTTC.

This chain joins TRBV5-1 and TRBJ2-4; weak D call: TRBD1 (5 bases). The CDR3 consists of 17 residues. Trimming took off 2 bases at V and 4 bases at J, with 19 bases between the two ends. Germline assignment: CDR1 SGHRS and CDR2 YFSETQ. The CDR3 sequence is CASSLISVGREKNIQYF. In DNA form, the CDR3 reads TGCGCCAGCAGCTTAATCTCGGTCGGCAGGGAAAAAAACATTCAGTACTTC.

The V call is TRBV12-3 or TRBV12-4, the J call TRBJ1-2; TRBD1 agrees at 9 bases. The trim removed 7 bases at V and 7 bases at J, leaving 4 bases unmatched. The CDR3 is made up of 12 amino acids. The CDR3 DNA sequence: TGTGCCAGCACCATGACAGGGGGTGGCTACACCTTC. Its protein product is CASTMTGGGYTF.

V and J are TRBV27 and TRBJ2-1; the match to TRBD2 covers 7 bases. Trimming removed 5 bases from V and 1 base from J; junction bases left unmatched: 11. The CDR3 has 17 amino acids. The V gene's germline CDR1 is MNHEY and CDR2 SMNVEV (reference sequence). The CDR3 DNA sequence: TGTGCCAGCAGTCCCCAGGGAGGGACCGGGTCCTACAATGAGCAGTTCTTC. Translation: CASSPQGGTGSYNEQFF.

The chain employs TRBV18 and TRBJ1-1, with 7 bases that match TRBD1. Germline V lookup: CDR1 KGHSH, CDR2 LQKENI. This CDR3 is built from 14 residues. V lost 6 bases, J lost 4 bases, and 8 bases stayed unmatched. The CDR3: CASSGTGTATEAFF. Here the CDR3 DNA reads TGTGCCAGCTCTGGGACTGGGACAGCCACTGAAGCTTTCTTT.

This clonotype has more than one count but fewer than ten. This sequence joins TRBV20-1 and TRBJ1-5; 10 nucleotides match TRBD1. Trimming removed 4 bases from V and 9 bases from J; junction bases left unmatched: 9. The germline CDR1 and CDR2 sequences are DFQATT and SNEGSKA (reference sequence). The CDR3 extends over 14 amino acids. In DNA, the CDR3 is TGCAGTGCTATACCGACAGGGGGCAGTCTGCCCCAGCATTTT. It yields the protein CSAIPTGGSLPQHF.

The chain links TRBV29-1 to TRBJ2-7; 9 bases are a match to TRBD1. V lost 4 bases to trimming and J lost 4 bases; unmatched junction nucleotides: 2. From germline, CDR1 is SQVTM and CDR2 ANQGSEA. The CDR3 is made up of 12 amino acids. CDR3 residues: CSVGTGVYEQYF. DNA for the CDR3: TGCAGCGTTGGGACAGGGGTATACGAGCAGTACTTC.

To note about this clonotype: As the CDR3 is not closed by the conserved phenylalanine or tryptophan, this likely results from a read error. The chain joins TRBV5-4 to TRBJ2-5; no definite D call. Between the trimmed V and J ends, which lost 2 bases and 4 bases, there was a span of 9 bases. Per the germline V gene, CDR1 is SGHNT and CDR2 is YYREEE (reference sequence). CDR3 length: 13 amino acids. CDR3: CASSFVPRETQYL. CDR3 bases: TGTGCCAGCAGCTTTGTGCCAAGAGAGACCCAGTACTTA.

The table lists this clonotype with a few counts. The genes are TRBV19 and TRBJ1-3; D is unresolved. Germline V gives CDR1 LNHDA, CDR2 SQIVND (reference sequence). V was clipped by 3 bases and J by 6 bases, with 6 bases between them. This CDR3 has 12 amino acids. DNA of the CDR3: TGTGCCAGTAGTATCAGTCCAAACACCATATATTTT. Translating gives CASSISPNTIYF.

As to this clonotype: A junction end diverges from the germline sequence, so it may reflect a read error. The V call is TRBV15, the J call TRBJ1-1; TRBD1 matches 8 bases. Per germline, CDR1 LNHNV and CDR2 YYDKDF (reference sequence). The CDR3 has 15 residues. The CDR3 sequence: CATSRSRTGNAEAFF. The CDR3 nucleotides read TGTGCCACCAGCAGATCCCGGACAGGGAACGCTGAAGCTTTCTTT.

This clonotype rates as medium-sized. V is TRBV7-9 and J is TRBJ1-1; 8 positions agree with TRBD1. V lost 6 bases, J lost 6 bases, and 3 bases stayed unmatched. The CDR3 runs 12 residues. In germline, CDR1 is SEHNR, CDR2 FQNEAQ (reference sequence). The CDR3 bases are TGTGCCAGCAGGCGACAGGGGCCTGAAGCTTTCTTT. It translates to CASRRQGPEAFF.

V gene TRBV5-1 combines with J gene TRBJ2-3, with TRBD1 matching over 11 bases. With V trimmed by 3 bases and J by 8 bases, 8 bases remained unmatched. Germline V gene lookup returns CDR1 SGHRS and CDR2 YFSETQ. The CDR3 covers 15 residues. DNA for the CDR3: TGCGCCAGCAGCTCCTGGACAGGGGGCGAATTTACGCAGTATTTT. This translates into CASSSWTGGEFTQYF. Complete variable domain (other parts from reference TRBV5-1 and TRBJ2-3): KAGVTQTPRYLIKTRGQQVTLSCSPISGHRSVSWYQQTPGQGLQFLFEYFSETQRNKGNFPGRFSGRQFSNSRSEMNVSTLELGDSALYLCASSSWTGGEFTQYFGPGTRLTVL.

The J gene is TRBJ1-5, the V gene TRBV27, with D possibly being TRBD1 (6 bases). V was trimmed by 5 bases and J by 7 bases, leaving 18 bases between them. Germline assignment: CDR1 MNHEY and CDR2 SMNVEV (reference sequence). The CDR3 loop spans 15 amino acids. CDR3 DNA sequence: TGTGCCAGCAGTCCCCGGGACACCCCCGGGCAGCCCCAGCATTTT. Translating gives CASSPRDTPGQPQHF.